This T cell receptor (beta chain) originates from a study of identical twins. Carrying unique molecular identifiers, the cDNA also gained a universal primer site through template switching. One entry per CDR3 protein results from TCRdb running MiXCR on the 5' RACE reads. This table holds roughly 490,000 distinct CDR3 sequences, 14% found once. Trimming pared 7 bases from V and 3 bases from J, leaving 6 bases between. The CDR3 spans 12 residues. Study-wide results and limits: Out-of-frame alpha sequences common to twins exhibited a surplus of low generation probability.

This clonotype was counted between two and nine times. Antigen: not known. A further study also used this sample, focusing on yellow fever vaccine responses in identical twins.

Sequencing was performed on CD4+ T cells sorted from blood. The sequence came from a woman aged 18 to 35 in good health. The J gene is TRBJ2-2, the V gene TRBV12-3 or TRBV12-4; D is unresolved. CDR3 residues: CASTAYTGELFF. DNA for the CDR3: TGTGCCAGCACGGCTTACACCGGGGAGCTGTTTTTT.